This T cell receptor beta chain was sequenced during a study of cytomegalovirus exposure and HLA in healthy donors (dated by TCRdb to 2017 to 2019). The study in broad terms: An earlier analysis of approximately 550 of the donors reported 250 to 350 Gb of sequence data and 120 million or so unique TCR beta sequences from some 180 million T cells. Roughly 5 DR-DQ haplotypes were handled as single units for association and clustering, since linkage in the cohort was strong. Among about 370 genotyped donors of the cohort, an average of approximately 220,000 unique TCR beta nucleotide sequences was sequenced per donor, of which approximately 18% were non-productive. Among the approximately 420 genotyped donors, around 81% belonged to the genetic ancestry cluster associated with self-reported Caucasian donors. Rather than using new phenotypic data, the later analysis identified candidate immune exposures from TCR beta sequences and from how often those sequences occurred across donors. An earlier analysis of 587 of the donors used high-throughput TCR beta sequencing to judge whether each TCR beta V gene segment behaved as functional or pseudogenic. Class I and class II HLA loci were covered by the typing at four-digit resolution. Alongside the repertoire data, information on donor age, sex, ethnicity and CMV serostatus was compiled. An early release that covered some 630 HLA-typed donors contained approximately 300 gigabases of sequencing data and around 80 million unique TCR sequences. Typing coverage varied by locus: about 620-640 donors for A, B, C, DRB1 and DQB1; roughly 520 for DQA1; more than 600 for DPA1; roughly 470 for DPB1. Every repertoire in the discovery cohort had been generated on one and the same sequencing platform. The study aimed to test whether signatures of past pathogen exposure could be identified by cataloging public T cell receptors. The study combined high-throughput TCR immunosequencing, statistical association of individual TCRs with disease status, and machine learning to predict cytomegalovirus infection status. In a later analysis, previously published TCR beta repertoires from hundreds of donors were re-analyzed and high-resolution HLA genotyping was added so that TCR occurrence patterns could be studied. The T cell repertoires of several hundred subjects were profiled by immunosequencing and related to cytomegalovirus serostatus. A later genetic analysis used genome-wide SNP genotypes for about 60% of the roughly 670 donors, treating that subset as a discovery cohort. A separate validation cohort of more than 100 different subjects was used in addition to the 666-subject first cohort. What the authors observed across the whole study: An earlier analysis of approximately 540 of the donors showed that most TCR beta V segments appeared in productive rearrangements either about 90% or about 30% of the time, which broadly matched IMGT annotations. A later analysis reported that several top co-occurrence clusters appeared linked to parvovirus B19, influenza, CMV and Epstein-Barr virus. In a later genetic analysis, a missense DCLRE1C variant was associated with V-gene and J-gene trimming of TCR beta chains, and the association was replicated in an independent cohort. A later genetic analysis reported fewer N-insertions in productive TCRs among donors in an Asian-associated ancestry cluster than the roughly 620-donor mean. Because HLA typing was unavailable for some donors at each locus, only the typed subset was used in association tests. The sequencing pipeline was judged likely to have produced a cluster of highly shared sequence variants as a technical artifact. About 17 rarely observed V segments, including chromosome 9 orphons, were excluded from the earlier analysis of several hundred of the donors because counts were too low. The cohort was sequenced for TCR beta chains only, and without alpha or paired-chain data the features that could be detected were limited. In the study, some 160 TCR beta chains were listed as associated with cytomegalovirus. Correlated functional status among segregating V segments might reflect linkage disequilibrium, but an unknown experimental factor could not be ruled out. Specific HLA alleles were associated with over 15,000 TCR beta sequences at a false discovery rate of 0.05 in a later analysis. According to a later analysis, TCR association rates differed among HLA loci, with DRB1 alleles showing the most associated TCRs and HLA-C alleles showing the fewest. According to a later analysis, most CMV-associated TCR beta chains appeared to be HLA-restricted, and the HLA associations seemed to be driven largely by CMV exposure. Sequencing depth was assumed to be roughly uniform across donors in the presence/absence analyses, though that assumption may not hold. Some IMGT-functional V segments, including TRBV6-2 and TRBV6-3, could not be distinguished by the 87-base-pair reads and were therefore excluded. In a later analysis, HLA-associated TCR beta chains showed more clonal expansion and lower generation probabilities than non-associated chains that were equally common. According to the authors, the approach could potentially be generalized to other disease states and immunological phenotypes. The only immune exposure information available for the cohort was CMV serostatus. A further reported finding was that TCR beta sequences accurately predicted the HLA-A and HLA-B alleles for most subjects in the first cohort. A few of the identified cytomegalovirus-associated TCR beta chains were confirmed in vitro to be specific for cytomegalovirus antigens. Assigning TCR associations to individual alleles was difficult when HLA alleles, especially DR and DQ, strongly co-occurred. The classifier was reported to diagnose cytomegalovirus status with high specificity and sensitivity in both the original and validation cohorts. Most TCR sequences were observed very rarely across donors, whereas some public TCRs were present in many individuals.

Trimming leaves V shorter by 6 bases and J shorter by 3 bases, with the junction holding 5 bases beyond the gene matches. From a lookup of the germline V gene, CDR1 and CDR2 are SQVTM and ANQGSEA. Spanning cysteine to phenylalanine, the CDR3 consists of 13 amino acids. Just CDR3 DNA is preserved here, 39 bases in frame from base 1. The cohort was made up of 666 healthy bone marrow donors. Cohort members were all nominally healthy when sampled, although unrecorded immune exposures were likely present. The donor tested CMV seronegative, placing the donor among the 350 to 400 seronegative members of the cohort. Each donor provided a peripheral blood sample, and peripheral blood mononuclear cells were used for TCR beta sequencing. The Qiagen DNeasy Blood Extraction Kit was used to extract genomic DNA from the blood cell samples. Turning to this clone: The specificity of this receptor is unknown.

Library generation was performed with the immunoSEQ multiplex PCR assay. The multiplex PCR relied on a mix of 60 forward primers for TCR Vbeta segments and 13 reverse primers for TCR Jbeta segments. Amplification of the CDR3 region of rearranged TCR beta genes was performed with a multiplex PCR assay on genomic DNA. Amplified TCR beta libraries were sequenced as 87-base-pair reads on the Illumina HiSeq System. Under the source paper's analysis protocol: A later analysis counted tens of millions of unique TCR beta chains across the 666 repertoires, and some 11 million of these chains were shared by at least two donors. To remove PCR and sequencing errors, raw reads were error-corrected and collapsed into unique sequences using a nearest-neighbor algorithm that merged closely related sequences. To assign V, D and J gene segments, CDR3 sequences were aligned to IMGT reference sequences. For a sequence to be retained, at least a six-nucleotide match to both a V gene segment and a J gene segment was required. A rearrangement counted as productive if the CDR3 had no stop codons and remained in frame with V and J, and every other rearrangement counted as non-productive. Following IMGT convention, CDR3 was defined as the stretch from the second conserved V-encoded cysteine up to the conserved J-encoded phenylalanine. The earlier analysis of about 560 of the donors excluded any sequence lacking an unambiguous match to a single V gene segment. In an earlier analysis of a few hundred of the donors, V segments were called functional above 56.7% productive rearrangements and were called segregating when the between-donor standard deviation exceeded 5%. A statistical classification framework was built to diagnose cytomegalovirus status from the catalog of TCR beta chain sequences. In a later analysis, V and J genes were assigned by comparing TCR nucleotide sequences against IMGT/GENE-DB human TR gene sequences. In a later analysis, CDR3 sequences and most-parsimonious VDJ recombination scenarios were assigned using the TCRdist pipeline. In a later analysis, each TCR beta chain was defined by its CDR3 amino acid sequence together with its V-gene family, and reads without a unique V-gene family were excluded. In a later analysis, 500 to 700 highly shared, low-generation-probability nucleotide sequences were removed to address suspected cross-contamination and a sequencing artifact. In a later analysis, a clonal expansion index was calculated for each public chain from normalized within-repertoire ranks of inferred template counts. A later analysis computed generation probabilities with a VDJ recombination model fitted to out-of-frame rearrangements, and checked the results against IGoR. A later analysis scored TCR-TCR, TCR-HLA and TCR-CMV co-occurrence with hypergeometric tests, applying a repertoire-size bias correction to TCR pairs. In a later analysis, false discovery rates were estimated by permuting HLA or CMV assignments 20 times. In a later analysis, co-occurring TCRs were grouped using DBSCAN, and TCRdist sequence similarity was added for clustering within HLA-allele-positive subsets. For co-occurrence clustering, repertoires with fewer than 30,000 or more than 120,000 public chains were excluded, along with several repertoires with anomalous nucleotide sharing. This immuneACCESS table, as held by TCRdb, lists in-frame sequences with V and J called but not all clones. Of the missing ones, under half trace to an unresolved V gene in checked studies; the others have no known cause. The DNA gave D and trimming, while V, J and clone size come from that table. The table held for this sample gives about 160,000 clones. The ten biggest clones cover about 2% of the sample.

Sequencing used PBMCs. Recombination connected TRBV29-1 to TRBJ2-7, and TRBD1 matches 10 of the central bases. The receptor was derived from a young man in good health and CMV-seronegative. In nucleotide form, the sequence is TGCAGCGTCCACCGGGACAGGGGCTACGAGCAGTACTTC. Translated, this is CSVHRDRGYEQYF.